These 28 T cell receptor beta chains were all obtained from the same sample, sequenced in a study of cytomegalovirus exposure and HLA in healthy donors. The PCR contained 60 Vbeta and 13 Jbeta primers. TCRdb's table, derived via immunoSEQ multiplex PCR, lists solely in-frame clones and lacks some. The sample yields tens of thousands of clones, over 60% seen once. Sequencing was carried out using PBMCs. Receptors were obtained from a woman aged 40 to 50 in good health and CMV-seropositive.

V gene TRBV7-8 combines with J gene TRBJ2-6; perhaps TRBD2 as D (5 bases). Between the trimmed V and J ends, which lost 11 bases and 2 bases, there was a span of 13 bases. CDR3 size: 14 residues. Per the germline V gene, CDR1 is SGHVS and CDR2 is FQNEAQ. The CDR3 coding sequence is TGTGCCGGCGCCATACTAGCTGGGGCCAACGTCCTGACTTTC. This gives the protein CAGAILAGANVLTF. Full variable domain (outside the CDR3, taken from reference TRBV7-8 and TRBJ2-6): GAGVSQSPRYKVAKRGQDVALRCDPISGHVSLFWYQQALGQGPEFLTYFQNEAQLDKSGLPSDRFFAERPEGSVSTLKIQRTQQEDSAVYLCAGAILAGANVLTFGAGSRLTVL.

CDR3 residues: CASALLGGVSNEQFF. The CDR3, as DNA: TGCGCCAGTGCCCTATTGGGGGGGGTAAGCAATGAGCAGTTCTTC. The chain couples TRBV10-2 to TRBJ2-1, with 7 bases aligning to TRBD2. J was trimmed by 6 bases and V by 9 bases; bases with no gene match: 14. This CDR3 region has 15 residues. Germline CDR1 reads WSHSY; CDR2 reads SAAADI.

The CDR3 here is CASSLDHSGGPLGTQYF. Written as DNA, the CDR3 is TGTGCCAGCAGCTTAGATCATAGCGGGGGCCCCCTTGGCACCCAGTACTTC. The rearrangement uses TRBV11-2 and TRBJ2-5; 9 bases map to TRBD2. There are 17 residues in the CDR3. The trim removed 0 bases at V and 8 bases at J, leaving 13 bases unmatched. CDR1 is SGHAT, CDR2 FQNNGV, per germline.

The CDR3 spells CASSLGLNRDREYQPQHF. CDR3 DNA sequence: TGTGCCAGCAGCTTAGGACTGAACCGGGACAGGGAATACCAGCCCCAGCATTTT. The chain links TRBV11-2 to TRBJ1-5; TRBD1 matches at 9 bases. CDR1 SGHAT and CDR2 FQNNGV come from the germline V gene. This CDR3 comprises 18 residues. V dropped 1 base and J dropped 7; count of bases not matched to a gene: 14.

This chain's CDR3 is CASSRNTGSGDGYTF. In DNA form, the CDR3 reads TGCGCCAGCAGCCGTAATACAGGGAGCGGGGATGGCTACACCTTC. The rearrangement links TRBV5-1 to TRBJ1-2, with D possibly matching TRBD1 (6 bases). V lost 4 bases to trimming and J lost 6 bases, with 19 bases between them. This CDR3 spans 15 amino acids. Germline V gene data show CDR1 as SGHRS and CDR2 as YFSETQ.

The genes are TRBV19 and TRBJ1-2; 9 bases are shared with TRBD1. CDR1 is LNHDA and CDR2 is SQIVND in the germline V gene (reference sequence). This CDR3 contains 14 residues. With V trimmed by 6 bases and J by 4 bases, 6 bases remained unmatched. The CDR3: CASRLTTGGYGYTF. CDR3 bases: TGTGCCAGTAGATTAACGACAGGGGGCTATGGCTACACCTTC.

The genes are TRBV9 and TRBJ2-3; 10 bases line up with TRBD2. This CDR3 contains 15 residues. Germline loops: CDR1 SGDLS, CDR2 YYNGEE. With V trimmed by 1 base and J by 7 bases, 6 bases remained unmatched. The CDR3 is CASSVSSGGGYTQYF. The CDR3 coding sequence is TGTGCCAGCAGCGTATCTAGCGGGGGAGGATATACGCAGTATTTT.

Only one count was recorded for this clone. The rearrangement links TRBV2 to TRBJ2-3; 7 positions agree with TRBD2. Looked up from germline, CDR1 is SNHLY and CDR2 is FYNNEI. The ends lost 3 bases at V and 1 base at J; junction bases unmatched: 19. The CDR3 covers 20 residues. This CDR3 reads CASSDSASGSPLGRTDTQYF. For the CDR3, the DNA is TGTGCCAGCAGTGATTCCGCTAGCGGATCCCCTCTAGGCCGCACAGATACGCAGTATTTT. Based on the CDR3 plus reference TRBV2 and TRBJ2-3, the full variable domain is EPEVTQTPSHQVTQMGQEVILRCVPISNHLYFYWYRQILGQKVEFLVSFYNNEISEKSEIFDDQFSVERPDGSNFTLKIRSTKLEDSAMYFCASSDSASGSPLGRTDTQYFGPGTRLTVL.

J is TRBJ2-3 and V is TRBV7-2; D remains ambiguous. The CDR3 loop spans 12 amino acids. The V and J ends lost 5 bases and 2 bases respectively, with 5 bases between them. CDR1 and CDR2 (germline): SGHTA, FQGNSA. The DNA for the CDR3 is TGTGCCAGCAGCCCTTACACAGATACGCAGTATTTT. Its translation: CASSPYTDTQYF.

The chain couples TRBV7-2 to TRBJ1-3; possibly TRBD1 for D (5 bases). V lost 3 bases and J 1 base, leaving 7 bases between the germline ends. This CDR3 has 14 residues. The V gene's germline CDR1 is SGHTA and CDR2 FQGNSA. CDR3 sequence (DNA): TGTGCCAGCAGCTTCAGGGAATCTGGAAACACCATATATTTT. It translates to CASSFRESGNTIYF.

This rearrangement joins TRBV27 to TRBJ1-5, with D perhaps matching TRBD1 (5 bases). CDR1 and CDR2 (germline): MNHEY, SMNVEV (reference sequence). V was clipped by 8 bases and J by 8 bases, with 16 bases between them. This CDR3 contains 13 residues. The chain's CDR3 is CASRFTTGEPQHF. Here the CDR3 DNA reads TGTGCCAGCCGGTTTACCACGGGGGAGCCCCAGCATTTT.

The V gene is TRBV7-7, the J gene TRBJ2-1; 10 bases align to TRBD2. With 0 bases clipped from V and 6 bases from J, the junction kept 2 bases outside the gene matches. This CDR3 comprises 15 residues. Germline CDR1 SSHAT, CDR2 FNYEAQ (reference sequence). Written as DNA, the CDR3 is TGTGCCAGCAGCTTAGCAGCGGGGGGGCCCAATGAGCAGTTCTTC. Translation: CASSLAAGGPNEQFF.

The V and J genes are TRBV19 and TRBJ2-1, with a tentative D call TRBD2 (7 bases). CDR3 length: 15 amino acids. The germline V gene has CDR1 LNHDA and CDR2 SQIVND (reference sequence). Trimming removed 9 bases at V and 10 bases at J, with 25 bases between. The CDR3 DNA sequence: TGTGCCAGCAACAGGGAAGCGGGGACCCCTATGGAGCAGTTCTTC. It codes for CASNREAGTPMEQFF.

The gene calls are TRBV30 and TRBJ1-4, with D perhaps matching TRBD1 (6 bases). Trimming took 2 bases from V and 1 from J, leaving 23 bases between them. The CDR3 is made up of 19 amino acids. From germline, CDR1 is GTSNPN and CDR2 SVGIG (reference sequence). The CDR3 spells CAWSRPGFQGSRTNEKLFF. CDR3 bases: TGTGCCTGGAGTCGACCGGGCTTCCAGGGGTCTAGAACTAATGAAAAACTGTTTTTT. The entire variable domain, with the rest obtained from reference TRBV30 and TRBJ1-4, is as follows: SQTIHQWPATLVQPVGSPLSLECTVEGTSNPNLYWYRQAAGRGLQLLFYSVGIGQISSEVPQNLSASRPQDRQFILSSKKLLLSDSGFYLCAWSRPGFQGSRTNEKLFFGSGTQLSVL.

The V and J genes are TRBV7-9 and TRBJ2-2; possibly TRBD1 for D (5 bases). Germline V CDR1 and CDR2: SEHNR, FQNEAQ (reference sequence). Trimming took off 1 base at V and 3 bases at J, with 9 bases between the two ends. The CDR3 covers 15 residues. CDR3 coding DNA: TGTGCCAGCAGCTTAGGAGACAGCTACACCGGGGAGCTGTTTTTT. Amino acids: CASSLGDSYTGELFF.

This rearrangement joins TRBV6-5 to TRBJ2-1; TRBD1 agrees at 12 bases. Germline V gene sequence: CDR1 MNHEY, CDR2 SVGAGI. V lost 1 base, J lost 8 bases, and 3 bases stayed unmatched. CDR3 length: 15 residues. CDR3 nucleotides: TGTGCCAGCAGTTACTTGGGACAGGGGGCCTATGAGCAGTTCTTC. Its translation is CASSYLGQGAYEQFF.

The V and J genes are TRBV7-3 and TRBJ1-1, with D possibly matching TRBD1 (6 bases). Germline V gives CDR1 SGHTA, CDR2 FQGTGA. V was clipped by 2 bases and J by 0 bases, with 7 bases between them. This CDR3 contains 14 residues. Written as DNA, the CDR3 is TGTGCCAGCAGCTTACAGGGGATGAACACTGAAGCTTTCTTT. It specifies CASSLQGMNTEAFF.

CDR3 in amino acids: CASSLATGTHEQYF. CDR3 coding DNA: TGTGCCAGCAGCTTAGCGACAGGGACACACGAGCAGTACTTC. The rearrangement joins TRBV7-6 to TRBJ2-5; 7 bases agree with TRBD1. The DNA end lines up better with TRBJ2-7; the J call may be wrong. Germline CDR1 SGHVS, CDR2 FNYEAQ. The CDR3 loop spans 14 amino acids.

This clone was counted a single time. The CDR3 sequence: CASSDRGAITEAFF. CDR3 sequence (DNA): TGTGCCAGCAGCGATCGGGGAGCGATCACTGAAGCTTTCTTT. J is TRBJ1-1 and V is TRBV7-9; D gene uncertain. CDR3 length: 14 residues. Germline V gene lookup returns CDR1 SEHNR and CDR2 FQNEAQ (reference sequence). V lost 5 bases to trimming and J lost 4 bases, with 14 bases between them.

The genes are TRBV30 and TRBJ1-5; 10 nucleotides match TRBD1. This CDR3 has 14 residues. V shed 2 bases and J 11 bases; nucleotides not matched to a gene: 9. From germline, CDR1 is GTSNPN and CDR2 SVGIG (reference sequence). CDR3 sequence reads: CAWSTTGGFGAQHF. The CDR3 DNA reads as TGTGCCTGGAGTACGACAGGGGGCTTTGGCGCCCAGCATTTT. The entire variable domain, with the rest obtained from reference TRBV30 and TRBJ1-5, is as follows: SQTIHQWPATLVQPVGSPLSLECTVEGTSNPNLYWYRQAAGRGLQLLFYSVGIGQISSEVPQNLSASRPQDRQFILSSKKLLLSDSGFYLCAWSTTGGFGAQHFGDGTRLSIL.

The V gene is TRBV4-3, the J gene TRBJ1-5; D is possibly TRBD1 (6 bases). This CDR3 comprises 17 residues. The ends were cut back, 8 bases at V and 2 bases at J, with 22 bases in the middle. Germline V CDR1 and CDR2: LGHNA, YSLEER. The CDR3, as DNA: TGCGCCAGCTGCCTGGGGGGGCAGAAGGCTTGCAATCAGCCCCAGCATTTT. This translates into CASCLGGQKACNQPQHF.

V is TRBV7-3 and J is TRBJ2-1; 8 nucleotides align to TRBD1. The J segment lost 4 bases and the V segment lost 5 bases, leaving 7 bases of the junction unmatched. CDR3 length: 15 amino acids. CDR1 is SGHTA, CDR2 FQGTGA, per germline. DNA for the CDR3: TGTGCCAGCAGCCCCAACCGGGACAGGTACAATGAGCAGTTCTTC. This codes for CASSPNRDRYNEQFF. The variable domain in full, completed from reference TRBV7-3 and TRBJ2-1, reads GAGVSQTPSNKVTEKGKYVELRCDPISGHTALYWYRQSLGQGPEFLIYFQGTGAADDSGLPNDRFFAVRPEGSVSTLKIQRTERGDSAVYLCASSPNRDRYNEQFFGPGTRLTVL.

The chain is built from TRBV10-2 and TRBJ2-4, with 7 bases fitting TRBD2. With V trimmed by 11 bases and J by 0 bases, 4 bases remained unmatched. Germline-derived CDR1 and CDR2 are WSHSY and SAAADI. CDR3 size: 13 residues. CDR3 coding DNA: TGCGCCTCTGGGGGGGGAGCCAAAAACATTCAGTACTTC. Its protein is CASGGGAKNIQYF.

V and J are TRBV10-2 and TRBJ1-6; D gene unclear. Germline assignment: CDR1 WSHSY and CDR2 SAAADI. V was cut by 0 bases and J by 3 bases, with 9 bases left in between. The CDR3 length is 16 residues. The chain's CDR3 is CASSESQADYNSPLHF. The CDR3 DNA sequence: TGCGCCAGCAGTGAGTCCCAGGCCGACTATAATTCACCCCTCCACTTT.

CDR3 sequence: CASSLGDRGPNQPQHF. The DNA of the CDR3 is TGTGCCAGCAGCTTGGGGGACAGGGGACCCAATCAGCCCCAGCATTTT. This chain links TRBV5-8 with TRBJ1-5; TRBD1 matches at 10 bases. V lost 0 bases to trimming and J lost 3 bases; unmatched junction nucleotides: 3. The CDR3 covers 16 residues. Germline V gives CDR1 SGHTS, CDR2 YDEGEE.

About this clone: The same CDR3 can be traced to other DNA sequences in this sample. The chain recombines TRBV7-6 with TRBJ2-5; TRBD2 aligns across 12 bases. The CDR3 sequence is 15 residues long. Germline V gene lookup returns CDR1 SGHVS and CDR2 FNYEAQ. V lost 4 bases and J lost 5; bases outside the gene matches: 5. The CDR3 bases are TGTGCCAGCAGCTCACTAGCGGGGGGCCTGGAGACCCAGTACTTC. Its protein is CASSSLAGGLETQYF.

The rearrangement uses TRBV7-2 and TRBJ2-6; 7 bases align to TRBD1. The CDR3 extends over 18 amino acids. CDR1 and CDR2 (germline): SGHTA, FQGNSA. Trimming removed 4 bases from V and 1 base from J; junction bases left unmatched: 10. The CDR3 DNA follows: TGTGCCAGCAGCTCTGTCGGCAGGGGGATTTCTGGGGCCAACGTCCTGACTTTC. Translated: CASSSVGRGISGANVLTF.

This clone came up a few times. This rearrangement joins TRBV6-1 to TRBJ2-7; D call uncertain. Germline CDR1 and CDR2: MNHNS and SASEGT. V gave up 4 bases and J gave up 6 bases, with 7 bases separating them. CDR3 length: 11 amino acids. The CDR3 DNA reads as TGTGCCAGCAGTGCCCTTTCCGAGCAGTACTTC. It codes for CASSALSEQYF.